These T cell receptor beta chains were read from a single sample in a study of blood T cells in healthy people across ages. TCRdb analysed the 5' RACE reads with MiXCR anew, one entry per CDR3 protein. The table shows roughly 1.9 million distinct CDR3 sequences, with approximately 39% occurring only once. Input material: blood. These receptors came from a human donor in good health. CDR3s include the opening cysteine and the closing phenylalanine or tryptophan. The D gene is left open where the match is weak. A clone size is listed for some rows: how often the clone was seen (once, few, many), or a class if it is expanded.

CDR3 length: 15; V gene: TRBV5-1; J gene: TRBJ2-3; D gene: .; clone size: few; CDR3 DNA: TGCGCCAGCAGCTGGGTCACTCTAGGTACAGATACGCAGTATTTT; CDR3 protein: CASSWVTLGTDTQYF
CDR3 length: 12; V gene: TRBV28; J gene: TRBJ1-5; D gene: .; clone size: .; CDR3 DNA: TGTGCCAGCAGGGTTAGCAATCAGCCCCAGCATTTT; CDR3 protein: CASRVSNQPQHF
CDR3 length: 16; V gene: TRBV7-9; J gene: TRBJ2-1; D gene: .; clone size: .; CDR3 DNA: TGTGCCAGCAGCTTAGGCAAGCCAACTTCCTACAATGAGCAGTTCTTC; CDR3 protein: CASSLGKPTSYNEQFF
CDR3 length: 15; V gene: TRBV7-3; J gene: TRBJ2-1; D gene: TRBD2; clone size: few; CDR3 DNA: TGTGCCAGCAGCGGTTCAGCGGGGGGTTACAATGAGCAGTTCTTC; CDR3 protein: CASSGSAGGYNEQFF
CDR3 length: 16; V gene: TRBV20-1; J gene: TRBJ2-1; D gene: .; clone size: .; CDR3 DNA: TGCAGTGCTAGAGATCATCGAAGCGGGTCCTACAATGAGCAGTTCTTC; CDR3 protein: CSARDHRSGSYNEQFF
CDR3 length: 15; V gene: TRBV15; J gene: TRBJ2-5; D gene: .; clone size: .; CDR3 DNA: TGTGCCACCAGCAGAGATCAGGGTTTAGGGGAGACCCAGTACTTC; CDR3 protein: CATSRDQGLGETQYF
CDR3 length: 17; V gene: TRBV7-2; J gene: TRBJ2-4; D gene: .; clone size: many; CDR3 DNA: TGTGCCAGCAGCGCCCGAGGGGTGAGAGGGTCCAAAAACATTCAGTACTTC; CDR3 protein: CASSARGVRGSKNIQYF
CDR3 length: 14; V gene: TRBV20-1; J gene: TRBJ2-5; D gene: .; clone size: few; CDR3 DNA: TGCAGTGCTAATACCGGGACCCACCAAGAGACCCAGTACTTC; CDR3 protein: CSANTGTHQETQYF
CDR3 length: 15; V gene: TRBV5-1; J gene: TRBJ2-5; D gene: .; clone size: .; CDR3 DNA: TGCGCCAGCAGCCCTATCCGGGACCTCAAGGAGACCCAGTACTTC; CDR3 protein: CASSPIRDLKETQYF
CDR3 length: 15; V gene: TRBV9; J gene: TRBJ2-3; D gene: .; clone size: .; CDR3 DNA: TGTGCCAGCAGCCCTAGGGGGGGCCCCGGCGATACGCAGTATTTT; CDR3 protein: CASSPRGGPGDTQYF
CDR3 length: 14; V gene: TRBV5-5; J gene: TRBJ2-1; D gene: TRBD1; clone size: .; CDR3 DNA: TGTGCCAGCAGCTTGGAAGGGGGGACAGGTGAGCAGTTCTTC; CDR3 protein: CASSLEGGTGEQFF
CDR3 length: 12; V gene: TRBV2; J gene: TRBJ2-1; D gene: .; clone size: .; CDR3 DNA: TGTGCCAGCAATTCAGGGGCCAATGAGCAGTTCTTC; CDR3 protein: CASNSGANEQFF
CDR3 length: 15; V gene: TRBV19; J gene: TRBJ2-7; D gene: .; clone size: .; CDR3 DNA: TGTGCCAGTAGTATAAGGGGAGGGGGAGTCTACGAGCAGTACTTC; CDR3 protein: CASSIRGGGVYEQYF
CDR3 length: 17; V gene: TRBV20-1; J gene: TRBJ2-7; D gene: TRBD2; clone size: .; CDR3 DNA: TGCAGTGCCATTACTAGCGGGAGCAGGAATAGGATATACGAGCAGTACTTC; CDR3 protein: CSAITSGSRNRIYEQYF
CDR3 length: 10; V gene: TRBV20-1; J gene: TRBJ1-2; D gene: .; clone size: .; CDR3 DNA: TGCAGTGCCGAGAACTATGGCTACACCTTC; CDR3 protein: CSAENYGYTF
CDR3 length: 12; V gene: TRBV5-6; J gene: TRBJ2-3; D gene: .; clone size: .; CDR3 DNA: TGTGCCAGCAGCTTGCAAGATGCAGCGCAGTATTTT; CDR3 protein: CASSLQDAAQYF
CDR3 length: 17; V gene: TRBV6-2/TRBV6-3; J gene: TRBJ2-1; D gene: TRBD2; clone size: .; CDR3 DNA: TGTGCCAGCAGTTCCCGACTAGCGGGGGGCTCCTACAATGAGCAGTTCTTC; CDR3 protein: CASSSRLAGGSYNEQFF
CDR3 length: 15; V gene: TRBV5-1; J gene: TRBJ1-1; D gene: .; clone size: .; CDR3 DNA: TGCGCCAGCAGCTCGGGACAAGGATCGGGAACTGAAGCTTTCTTT; CDR3 protein: CASSSGQGSGTEAFF
CDR3 length: 14; V gene: TRBV2; J gene: TRBJ2-3; D gene: TRBD2; clone size: .; CDR3 DNA: TGTGCCAGCATGGGAGGACTAGCGGGTGGCACGCAGTATTTT; CDR3 protein: CASMGGLAGGTQYF
CDR3 length: 13; V gene: TRBV7-3; J gene: TRBJ2-3; D gene: .; clone size: few; CDR3 DNA: TGTGCCAGCAGCTTCCGGGGTATGGATACGCAGTATTTT; CDR3 protein: CASSFRGMDTQYF
CDR3 length: 18; V gene: TRBV9; J gene: TRBJ2-5; D gene: .; clone size: .; CDR3 DNA: TGTGCCAGCAGCCCCAAGATACAGACAGGCCTCCACCAAGAGACCCAGTACTTC; CDR3 protein: CASSPKIQTGLHQETQYF